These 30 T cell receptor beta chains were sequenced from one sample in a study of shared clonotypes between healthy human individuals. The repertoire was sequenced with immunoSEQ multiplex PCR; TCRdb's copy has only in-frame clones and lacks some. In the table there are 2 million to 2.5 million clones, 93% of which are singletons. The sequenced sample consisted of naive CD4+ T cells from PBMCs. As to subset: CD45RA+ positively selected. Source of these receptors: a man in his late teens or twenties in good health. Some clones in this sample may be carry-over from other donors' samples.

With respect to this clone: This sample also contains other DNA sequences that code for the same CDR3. CDR3 loop: CASSPGLVGEQFF. The CDR3 nucleotides read TGCGCCAGCAGTCCCGGACTAGTCGGTGAGCAGTTCTTC. The chain employs TRBV5-1 and TRBJ2-1; TRBD2 matches at 7 bases. With V trimmed by 5 bases and J by 9 bases, 8 bases remained unmatched. Looked up from germline, CDR1 is SGHRS and CDR2 is YFSETQ. The CDR3 loop spans 13 amino acids.

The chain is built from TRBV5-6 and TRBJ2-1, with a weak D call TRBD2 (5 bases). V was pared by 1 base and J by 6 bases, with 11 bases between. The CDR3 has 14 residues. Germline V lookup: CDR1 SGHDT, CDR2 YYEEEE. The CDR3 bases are TGTGCCAGCAGCTTGCTCGGACTGGCCAATGAGCAGTTCTTC. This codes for CASSLLGLANEQFF.

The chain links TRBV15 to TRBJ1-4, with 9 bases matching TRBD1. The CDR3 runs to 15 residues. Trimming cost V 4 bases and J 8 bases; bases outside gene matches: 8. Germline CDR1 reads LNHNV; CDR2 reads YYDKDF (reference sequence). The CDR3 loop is CATSTYRGREEKLFF. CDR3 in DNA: TGTGCCACCAGCACTTACAGGGGGCGCGAAGAAAAACTGTTTTTT.

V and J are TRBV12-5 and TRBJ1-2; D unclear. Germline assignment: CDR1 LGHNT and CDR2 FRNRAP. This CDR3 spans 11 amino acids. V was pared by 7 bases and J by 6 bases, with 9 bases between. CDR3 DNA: TGTGCTAGTGCCGGTGGAGATGGCTACACCTTC. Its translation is CASAGGDGYTF.

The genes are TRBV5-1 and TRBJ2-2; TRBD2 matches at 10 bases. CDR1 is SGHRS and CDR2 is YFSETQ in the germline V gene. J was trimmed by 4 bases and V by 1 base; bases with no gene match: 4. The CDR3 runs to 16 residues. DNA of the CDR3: TGCGCCAGCAGCTTGAGGGCTAGCGGGAGCACCGGGGAGCTGTTTTTT. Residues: CASSLRASGSTGELFF.

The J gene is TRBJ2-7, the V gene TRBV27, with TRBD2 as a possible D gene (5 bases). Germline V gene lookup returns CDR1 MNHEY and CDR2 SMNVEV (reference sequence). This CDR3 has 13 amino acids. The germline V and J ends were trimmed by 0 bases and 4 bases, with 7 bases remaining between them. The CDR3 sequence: CASSLSRVYEQYF. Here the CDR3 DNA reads TGTGCCAGCAGTTTATCGAGGGTATACGAGCAGTACTTC.

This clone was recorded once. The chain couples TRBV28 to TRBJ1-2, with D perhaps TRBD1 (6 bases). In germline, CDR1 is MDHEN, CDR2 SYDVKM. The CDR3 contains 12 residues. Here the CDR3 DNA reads TGTGCAACCCAGGCGGGGGCAGGTGGCTACACCTTC. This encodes CATQAGAGGYTF.

The CDR3 bases are TGTGCCAGCAGTAGGACCTTGTCCTCTAGCAATCAGCCCCAGCATTTT. Translating it yields CASSRTLSSSNQPQHF. V is TRBV27 and J is TRBJ1-5; D unresolved. Germline CDR1 MNHEY, CDR2 SMNVEV (reference sequence). This CDR3 is 16 amino acids long. Deletions cut 5 bases from V and 0 bases from J, with 14 bases between.

CDR3 amino acids: CATVTSASYEQYF. For the CDR3, the DNA is TGTGCCACTGTTACTAGCGCCTCCTACGAGCAGTACTTC. The chain uses TRBV28 and TRBJ2-7; 7 nucleotides match TRBD2. CDR3 size: 13 residues. The V and J ends lost 10 bases and 0 bases, in that order; junction bases with no gene match: 6. Germline V gene sequence: CDR1 MDHEN, CDR2 SYDVKM.

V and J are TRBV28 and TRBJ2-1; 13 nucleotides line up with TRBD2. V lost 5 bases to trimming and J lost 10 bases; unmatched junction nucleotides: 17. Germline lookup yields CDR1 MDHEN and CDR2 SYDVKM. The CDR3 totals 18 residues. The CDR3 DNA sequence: TGTGCCAGCAGTGTACTACAACTGACTAGCGGGAGGATGGGGGAGCAGTTCTTC. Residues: CASSVLQLTSGRMGEQFF.

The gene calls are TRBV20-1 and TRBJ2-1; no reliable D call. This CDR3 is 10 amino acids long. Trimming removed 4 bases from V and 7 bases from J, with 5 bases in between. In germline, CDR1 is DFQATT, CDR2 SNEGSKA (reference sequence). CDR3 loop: CSAIMNEQFF. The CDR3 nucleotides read TGCAGTGCTATTATGAATGAGCAGTTCTTC.

The CDR3 DNA reads TGTGCCACCAGCAGAGATGGGGGTAGCAACTATGGCTACACCTTC. Translated: CATSRDGGSNYGYTF. This rearrangement joins TRBV15 to TRBJ1-2; D is perhaps TRBD1 (5 bases). The germline CDR1 and CDR2 sequences are LNHNV and YYDKDF (reference sequence). This CDR3 spans 15 amino acids. V gave up 0 bases and J gave up 2 bases, with 10 bases separating them.

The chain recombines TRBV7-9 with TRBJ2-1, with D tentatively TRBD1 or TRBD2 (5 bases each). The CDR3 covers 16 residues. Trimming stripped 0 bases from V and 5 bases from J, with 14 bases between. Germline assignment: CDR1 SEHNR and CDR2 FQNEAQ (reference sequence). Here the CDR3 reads CASSLARSTGHNEQFF. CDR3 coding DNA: TGTGCCAGCAGCTTAGCAAGGTCAACGGGGCACAATGAGCAGTTCTTC.

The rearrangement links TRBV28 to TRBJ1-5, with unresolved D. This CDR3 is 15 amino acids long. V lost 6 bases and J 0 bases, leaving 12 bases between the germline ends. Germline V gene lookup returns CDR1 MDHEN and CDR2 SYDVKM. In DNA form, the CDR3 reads TGTGCCAGCAGGGCCCAAGGAGTTAGCAATCAGCCCCAGCATTTT. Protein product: CASRAQGVSNQPQHF.

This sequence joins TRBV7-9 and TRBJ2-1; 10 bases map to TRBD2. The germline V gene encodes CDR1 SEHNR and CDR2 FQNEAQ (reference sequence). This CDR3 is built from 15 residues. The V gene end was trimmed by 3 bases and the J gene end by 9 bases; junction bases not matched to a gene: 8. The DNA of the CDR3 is TGTGCCAGCAGCTTTACAAGCGGGAGGGCCGTTGAGCAGTTCTTC. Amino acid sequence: CASSFTSGRAVEQFF.

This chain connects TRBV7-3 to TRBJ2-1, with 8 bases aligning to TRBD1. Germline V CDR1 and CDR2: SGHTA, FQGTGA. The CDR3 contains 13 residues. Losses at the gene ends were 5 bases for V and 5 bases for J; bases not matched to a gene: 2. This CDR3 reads CASSRTGNNEQFF. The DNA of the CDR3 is TGTGCCAGCAGCAGGACAGGGAACAATGAGCAGTTCTTC.

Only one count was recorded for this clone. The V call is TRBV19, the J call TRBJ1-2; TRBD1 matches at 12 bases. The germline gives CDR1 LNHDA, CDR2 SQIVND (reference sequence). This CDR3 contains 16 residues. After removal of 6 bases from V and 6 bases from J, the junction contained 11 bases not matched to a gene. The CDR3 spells CASRTPSGTGGNGYTF. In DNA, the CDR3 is TGTGCCAGTAGAACTCCCTCCGGGACAGGGGGCAATGGCTACACCTTC.

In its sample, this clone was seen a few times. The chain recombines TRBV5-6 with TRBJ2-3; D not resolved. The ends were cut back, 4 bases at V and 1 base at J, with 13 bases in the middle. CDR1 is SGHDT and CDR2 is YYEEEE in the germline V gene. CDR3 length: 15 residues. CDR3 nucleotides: TGTGCCAGCAGCCGTGAAGGGTCCCGCACAGATACGCAGTATTTT. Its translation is CASSREGSRTDTQYF.

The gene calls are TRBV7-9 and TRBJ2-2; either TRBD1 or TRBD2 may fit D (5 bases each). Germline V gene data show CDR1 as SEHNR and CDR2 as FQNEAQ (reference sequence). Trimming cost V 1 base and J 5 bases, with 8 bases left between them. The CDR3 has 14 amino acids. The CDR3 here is CASSLGDGTGELFF. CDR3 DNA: TGTGCCAGCAGCTTAGGGGACGGAACCGGGGAGCTGTTTTTT. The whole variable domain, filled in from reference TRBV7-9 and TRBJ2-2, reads DTGVSQNPRHKITKRGQNVTFRCDPISEHNRLYWYRQTLGQGPEFLTYFQNEAQLEKSRLLSDRFSAERPKGSFSTLEIQRTEQGDSAMYLCASSLGDGTGELFFGEGSRLTVL.

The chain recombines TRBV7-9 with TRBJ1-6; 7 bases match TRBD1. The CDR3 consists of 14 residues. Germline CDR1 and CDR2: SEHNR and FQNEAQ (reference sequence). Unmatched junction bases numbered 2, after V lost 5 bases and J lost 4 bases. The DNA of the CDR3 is TGTGCCAGCAGCCAACAGGGGTATAATTCACCCCTCCACTTT. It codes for CASSQQGYNSPLHF.

CDR3 protein: CAWSVRGNEQYF. The CDR3 bases are TGTGCCTGGAGTGTACGGGGTAACGAGCAGTACTTC. The V call is TRBV30, the J call TRBJ2-7; possibly TRBD2 for D (5 bases). Trimming took off 0 bases at V and 5 bases at J, with 8 bases between the two ends. Germline CDR1 is GTSNPN and CDR2 is SVGIG (reference sequence). The CDR3 contains 12 residues. The whole variable domain, filled in from reference TRBV30 and TRBJ2-7, reads SQTIHQWPATLVQPVGSPLSLECTVEGTSNPNLYWYRQAAGRGLQLLFYSVGIGQISSEVPQNLSASRPQDRQFILSSKKLLLSDSGFYLCAWSVRGNEQYFGPGTRLTVT.

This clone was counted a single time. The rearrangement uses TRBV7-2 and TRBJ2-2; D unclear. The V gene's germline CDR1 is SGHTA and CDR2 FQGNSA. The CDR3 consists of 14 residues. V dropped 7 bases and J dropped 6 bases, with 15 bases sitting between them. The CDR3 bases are TGTGCCAGCACCCCGACCCGGAAGCCCGGGGAGCTGTTTTTT. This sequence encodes CASTPTRKPGELFF.

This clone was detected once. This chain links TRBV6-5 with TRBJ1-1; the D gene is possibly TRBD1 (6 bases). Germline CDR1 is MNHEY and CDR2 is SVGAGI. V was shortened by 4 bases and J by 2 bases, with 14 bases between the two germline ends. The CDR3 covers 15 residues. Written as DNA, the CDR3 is TGTGCCAGCAGTTTCTCCGGGACAAGTAACACTGAAGCTTTCTTT. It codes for CASSFSGTSNTEAFF.

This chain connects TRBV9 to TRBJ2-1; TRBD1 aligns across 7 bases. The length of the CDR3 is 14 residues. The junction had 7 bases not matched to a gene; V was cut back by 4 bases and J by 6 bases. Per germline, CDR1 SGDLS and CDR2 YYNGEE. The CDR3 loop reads CASSPRDSSNEQFF. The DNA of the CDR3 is TGTGCCAGCAGCCCAAGGGACAGTAGCAATGAGCAGTTCTTC.

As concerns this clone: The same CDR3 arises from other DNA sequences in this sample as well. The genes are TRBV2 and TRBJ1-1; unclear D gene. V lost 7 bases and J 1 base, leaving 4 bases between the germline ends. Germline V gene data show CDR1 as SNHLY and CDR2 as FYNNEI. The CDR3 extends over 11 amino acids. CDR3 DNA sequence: TGTGCCAGCACCAGGAACACTGAAGCTTTCTTT. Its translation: CASTRNTEAFF.

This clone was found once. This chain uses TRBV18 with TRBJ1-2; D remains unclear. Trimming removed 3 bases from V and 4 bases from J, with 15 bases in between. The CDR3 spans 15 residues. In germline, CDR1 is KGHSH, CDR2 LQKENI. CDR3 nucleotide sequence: TGTGCCAGCTCACCCACGACGAATGCCGCCTATGGCTACACCTTC. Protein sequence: CASSPTTNAAYGYTF.

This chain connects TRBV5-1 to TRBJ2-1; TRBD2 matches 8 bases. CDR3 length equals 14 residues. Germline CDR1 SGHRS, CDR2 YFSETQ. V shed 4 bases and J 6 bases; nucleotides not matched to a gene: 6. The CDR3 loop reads CASSGGTRGNEQFF. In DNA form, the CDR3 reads TGCGCCAGCAGCGGGGGGACTAGAGGCAATGAGCAGTTCTTC.

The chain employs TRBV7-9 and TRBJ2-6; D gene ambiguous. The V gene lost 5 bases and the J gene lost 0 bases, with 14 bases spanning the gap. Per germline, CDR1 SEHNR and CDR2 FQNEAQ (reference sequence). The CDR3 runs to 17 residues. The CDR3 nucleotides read TGTGCCAGCAGCGCGTTATGGGAAATCTCTGGGGCCAACGTCCTGACTTTC. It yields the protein CASSALWEISGANVLTF.

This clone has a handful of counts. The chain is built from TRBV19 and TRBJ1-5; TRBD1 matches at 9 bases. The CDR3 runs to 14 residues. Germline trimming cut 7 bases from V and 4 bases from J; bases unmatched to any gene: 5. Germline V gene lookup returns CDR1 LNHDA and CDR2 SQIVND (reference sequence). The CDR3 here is CASTPQGANQPQHF. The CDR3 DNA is TGTGCCAGTACTCCACAGGGGGCGAATCAGCCCCAGCATTTT. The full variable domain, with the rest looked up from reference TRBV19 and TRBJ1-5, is DGGITQSPKYLFRKEGQNVTLSCEQNLNHDAMYWYRQDPGQGLRLIYYSQIVNDFQKGDIAEGYSVSREKKESFPLTVTSAQKNPTAFYLCASTPQGANQPQHFGDGTRLSIL.

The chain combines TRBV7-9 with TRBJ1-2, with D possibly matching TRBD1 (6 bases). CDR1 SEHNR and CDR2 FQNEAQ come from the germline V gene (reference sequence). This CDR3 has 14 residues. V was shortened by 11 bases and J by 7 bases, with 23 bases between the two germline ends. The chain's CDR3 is CASIPGASLGGYTF. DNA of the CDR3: TGTGCCTCGATCCCAGGGGCGTCTTTAGGTGGCTACACCTTC. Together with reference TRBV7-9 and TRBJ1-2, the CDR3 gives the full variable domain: DTGVSQNPRHKITKRGQNVTFRCDPISEHNRLYWYRQTLGQGPEFLTYFQNEAQLEKSRLLSDRFSAERPKGSFSTLEIQRTEQGDSAMYLCASIPGASLGGYTFGSGTRLTVV.